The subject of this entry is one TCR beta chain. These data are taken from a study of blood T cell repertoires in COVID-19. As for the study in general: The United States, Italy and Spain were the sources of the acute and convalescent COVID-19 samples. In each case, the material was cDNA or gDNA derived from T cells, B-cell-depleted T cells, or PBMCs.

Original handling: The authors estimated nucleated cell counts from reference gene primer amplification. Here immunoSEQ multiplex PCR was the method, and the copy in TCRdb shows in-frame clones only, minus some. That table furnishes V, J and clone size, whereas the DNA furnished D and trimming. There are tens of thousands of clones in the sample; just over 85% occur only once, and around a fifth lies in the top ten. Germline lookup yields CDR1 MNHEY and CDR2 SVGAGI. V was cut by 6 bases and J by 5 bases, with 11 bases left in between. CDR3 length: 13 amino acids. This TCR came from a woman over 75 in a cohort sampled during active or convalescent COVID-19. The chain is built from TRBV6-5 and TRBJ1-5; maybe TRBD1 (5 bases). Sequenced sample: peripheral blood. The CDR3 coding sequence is TGTGCCAGCAGCGACAGTACCCATCAGCCCCAGCATTTT. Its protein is CASSDSTHQPQHF.